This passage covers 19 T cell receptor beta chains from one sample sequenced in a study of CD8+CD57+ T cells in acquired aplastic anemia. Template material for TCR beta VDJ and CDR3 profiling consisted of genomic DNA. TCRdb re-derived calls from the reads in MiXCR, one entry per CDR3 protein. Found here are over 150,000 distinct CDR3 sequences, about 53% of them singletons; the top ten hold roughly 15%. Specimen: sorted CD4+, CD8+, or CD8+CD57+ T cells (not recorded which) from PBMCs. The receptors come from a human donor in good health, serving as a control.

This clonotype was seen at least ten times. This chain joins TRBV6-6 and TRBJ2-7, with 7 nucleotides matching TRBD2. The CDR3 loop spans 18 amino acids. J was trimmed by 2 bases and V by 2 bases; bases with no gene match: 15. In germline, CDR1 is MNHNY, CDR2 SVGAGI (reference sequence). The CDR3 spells CASSYERLPRTRTYEQYF. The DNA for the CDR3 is TGTGCCAGCAGTTACGAACGATTACCCCGGACTAGAACCTACGAGCAGTACTTC.

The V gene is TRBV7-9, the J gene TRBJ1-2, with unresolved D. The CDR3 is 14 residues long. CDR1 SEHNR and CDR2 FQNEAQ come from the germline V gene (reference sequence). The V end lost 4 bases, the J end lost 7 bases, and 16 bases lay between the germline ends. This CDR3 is CASSSSGGMGGYTF. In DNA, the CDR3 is TGTGCCAGCAGCTCGAGCGGTGGGATGGGTGGCTACACCTTC.

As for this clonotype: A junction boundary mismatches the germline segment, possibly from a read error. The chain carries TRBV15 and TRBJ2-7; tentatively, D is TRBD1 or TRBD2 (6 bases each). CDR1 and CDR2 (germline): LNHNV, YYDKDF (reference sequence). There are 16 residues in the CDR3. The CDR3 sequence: CATSGSQGRSSNEQYF. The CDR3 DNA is TGTGCCACCAGCGGGTCGCAGGGGAGGAGCTCCAACGAGCAGTACTTC.

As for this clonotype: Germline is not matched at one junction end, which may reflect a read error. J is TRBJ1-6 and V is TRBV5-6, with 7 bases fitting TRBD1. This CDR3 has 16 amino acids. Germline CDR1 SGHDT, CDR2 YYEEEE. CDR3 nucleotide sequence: TGTGCCAGCAGCTTGGACAGGGGCTCCTATAATCCACCCCTCCACTTT. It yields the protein CASSLDRGSYNPPLHF.

CDR3 loop: CSARGPTGAMWTNEKLFF. The CDR3 DNA reads as TGCAGTGCTAGAGGTCCGACAGGGGCTATGTGGACTAATGAAAAACTGTTTTTT. This chain joins TRBV20-1 and TRBJ1-4; 8 positions agree with TRBD1. V lost 1 base, J lost 2 bases, and 12 bases stayed unmatched. The CDR3 spans 18 residues. CDR1 and CDR2 (germline): DFQATT, SNEGSKA (reference sequence).

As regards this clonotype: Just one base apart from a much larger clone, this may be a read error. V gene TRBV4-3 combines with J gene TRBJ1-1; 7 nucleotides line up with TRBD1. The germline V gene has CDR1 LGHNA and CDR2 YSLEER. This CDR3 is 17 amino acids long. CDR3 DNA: TGCGCCAGCAGCCAGAGACAGGGCACAAACATGAACACTGGAGCTTTCTTT. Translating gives CASSQRQGTNMNTGAFF.

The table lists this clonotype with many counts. CDR3 region: CASSLGWLSTDTQYF. CDR3 nucleotides: TGTGCCAGCAGCTTAGGTTGGCTTTCCACAGATACGCAGTATTTT. The gene calls are TRBV7-3 and TRBJ2-3, with D hard to call. CDR1 is SGHTA, CDR2 FQGTGA, per germline. Trimming removed 2 bases from V and 2 bases from J, with 11 bases in between. This CDR3 has 15 amino acids. Full variable domain (remainder filled in from reference TRBV7-3 and TRBJ2-3): GAGVSQTPSNKVTEKGKYVELRCDPISGHTALYWYRQSLGQGPEFLIYFQGTGAADDSGLPNDRFFAVRPEGSVSTLKIQRTERGDSAVYLCASSLGWLSTDTQYFGPGTRLTVL.

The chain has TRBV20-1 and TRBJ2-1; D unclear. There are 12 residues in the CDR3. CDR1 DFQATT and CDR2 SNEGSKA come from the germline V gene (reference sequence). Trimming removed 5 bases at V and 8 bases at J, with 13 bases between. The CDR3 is CSAFQGNHEQFF. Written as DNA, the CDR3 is TGCAGTGCTTTCCAAGGGAACCATGAGCAGTTCTTC.

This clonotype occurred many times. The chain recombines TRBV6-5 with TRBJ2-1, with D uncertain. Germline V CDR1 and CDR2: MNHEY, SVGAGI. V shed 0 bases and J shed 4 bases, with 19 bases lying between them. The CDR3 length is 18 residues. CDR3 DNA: TGTGCCAGCAGTTACTCGGTAACCCAAGCTCTACAATACAATGAGCAGTTCTTC. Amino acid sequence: CASSYSVTQALQYNEQFF.

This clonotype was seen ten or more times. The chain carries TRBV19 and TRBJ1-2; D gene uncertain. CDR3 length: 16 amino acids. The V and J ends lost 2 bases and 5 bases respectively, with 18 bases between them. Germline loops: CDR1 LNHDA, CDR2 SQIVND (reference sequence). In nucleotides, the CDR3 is TGTGCCAGTAGTATAAAGCGTCGACTACAACCTTATGGCTACACCTTC. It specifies CASSIKRRLQPYGYTF.

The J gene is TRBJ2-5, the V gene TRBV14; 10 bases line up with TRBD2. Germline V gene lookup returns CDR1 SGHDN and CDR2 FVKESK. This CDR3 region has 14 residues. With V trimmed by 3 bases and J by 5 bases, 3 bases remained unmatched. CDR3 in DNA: TGTGCCAGCAGCCAGAGTAGCGGGGGGGAGACCCAGTACTTC. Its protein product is CASSQSSGGETQYF.

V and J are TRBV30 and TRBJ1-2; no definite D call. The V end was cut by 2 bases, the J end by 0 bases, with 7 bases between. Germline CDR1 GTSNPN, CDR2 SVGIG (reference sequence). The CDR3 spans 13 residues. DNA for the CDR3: TGTGCCTGGAGTTATCTGGCTAACTATGGCTACACCTTC. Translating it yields CAWSYLANYGYTF.

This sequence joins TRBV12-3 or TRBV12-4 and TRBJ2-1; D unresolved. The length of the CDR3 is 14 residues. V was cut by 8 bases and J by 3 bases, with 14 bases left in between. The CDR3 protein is CASSPDWGYNEQFF. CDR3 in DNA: TGTGCCAGCTCCCCTGACTGGGGCTACAATGAGCAGTTCTTC.

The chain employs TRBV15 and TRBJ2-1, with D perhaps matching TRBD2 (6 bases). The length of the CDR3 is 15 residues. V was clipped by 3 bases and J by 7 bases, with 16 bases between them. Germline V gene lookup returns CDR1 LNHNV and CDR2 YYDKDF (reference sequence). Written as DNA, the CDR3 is TGTGCCACCAGCAGGACCCTAGGAGGGGAGAATGAGCAGTTCTTC. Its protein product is CATSRTLGGENEQFF.

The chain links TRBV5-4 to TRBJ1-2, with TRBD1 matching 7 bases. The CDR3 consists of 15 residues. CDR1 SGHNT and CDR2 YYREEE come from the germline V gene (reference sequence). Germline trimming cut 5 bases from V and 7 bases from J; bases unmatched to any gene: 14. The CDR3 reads CASRLKSGTAGGYTF. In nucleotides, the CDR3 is TGTGCCAGCAGATTAAAGTCGGGGACAGCCGGTGGCTACACCTTC.

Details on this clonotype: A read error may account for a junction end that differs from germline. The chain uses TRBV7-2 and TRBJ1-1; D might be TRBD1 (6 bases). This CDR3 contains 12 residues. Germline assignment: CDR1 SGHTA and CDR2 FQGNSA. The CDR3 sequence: CASSFSGVEALF. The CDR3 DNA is TGTGCCAGTAGCTTCTCAGGGGTTGAAGCTCTCTTT. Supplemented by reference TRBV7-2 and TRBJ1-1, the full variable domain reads GAGVSQSPSNKVTEKGKDVELRCDPISGHTALYWYRQSLGQGLEFLIYFQGNSAPDKSGLPSDRFSAERTGGSVSTLTIQRTQQEDSAVYLCASSFSGVEALFGQGTRLTVV.

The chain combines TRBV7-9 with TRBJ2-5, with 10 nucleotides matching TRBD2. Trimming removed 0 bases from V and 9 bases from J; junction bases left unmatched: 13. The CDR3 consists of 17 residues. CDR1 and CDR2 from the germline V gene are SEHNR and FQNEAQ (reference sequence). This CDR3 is CASSLAPVAGGLSAQYF. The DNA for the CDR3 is TGTGCCAGCAGCTTAGCGCCAGTAGCGGGGGGTCTATCGGCCCAGTACTTC.

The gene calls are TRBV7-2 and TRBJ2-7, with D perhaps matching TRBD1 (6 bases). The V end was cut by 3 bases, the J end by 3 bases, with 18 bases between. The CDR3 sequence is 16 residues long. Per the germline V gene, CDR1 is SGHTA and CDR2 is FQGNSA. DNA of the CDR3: TGTGCCAGCAGCTTTTACCGACAGGAGATCTACTACGAGCAGTACTTC. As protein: CASSFYRQEIYYEQYF.

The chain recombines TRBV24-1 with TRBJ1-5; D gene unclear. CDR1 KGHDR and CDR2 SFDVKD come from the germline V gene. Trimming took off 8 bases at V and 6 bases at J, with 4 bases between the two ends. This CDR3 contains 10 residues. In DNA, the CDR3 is TGTGCCACCATCTGTCAGCCCCAGCATTTT. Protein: CATICQPQHF.